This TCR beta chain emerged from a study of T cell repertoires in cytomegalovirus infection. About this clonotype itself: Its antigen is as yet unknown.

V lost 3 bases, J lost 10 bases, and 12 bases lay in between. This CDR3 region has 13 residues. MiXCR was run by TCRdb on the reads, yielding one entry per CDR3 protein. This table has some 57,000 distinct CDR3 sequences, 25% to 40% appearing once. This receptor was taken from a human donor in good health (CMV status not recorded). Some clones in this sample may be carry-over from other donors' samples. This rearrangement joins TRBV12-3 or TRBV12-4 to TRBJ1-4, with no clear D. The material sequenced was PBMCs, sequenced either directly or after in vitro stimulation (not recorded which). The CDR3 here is CASSLEGGRKLFF. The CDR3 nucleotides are TGTGCCAGCAGTTTGGAGGGCGGCCGAAAACTGTTTTTT.